This T cell receptor beta chain was recorded in a study of response to subunit inactivated influenza vaccine. TCRdb recomputed calls from the RT-PCR reads with MiXCR, one row per CDR3 protein. This table holds 500,000 to 600,000 distinct CDR3 sequences, roughly 12% found once. This clonotype was observed a handful of times. The trim removed 1 base at V and 3 bases at J, leaving 9 bases unmatched. Per germline, CDR1 SGHTA and CDR2 FQGNSA. This CDR3 comprises 17 residues. These same data were also listed under a study on T cells expressing NK-cell markers. This second study says: The authors generated TCR beta cDNA through 5'RACE template switching with UMIs.

Material: PBMCs from blood, obtained on the day of vaccination. The clonotype was recovered from a man between 45 and 60 years old who received an inactivated influenza vaccine. The chain recombines TRBV7-2 with TRBJ2-7; 10 bases line up with TRBD2. The CDR3 spells CASSLVGLASGGYEQYF. The CDR3, as DNA: TGTGCCAGCAGCTTAGTAGGGTTGGCTAGCGGGGGCTACGAGCAGTACTTC.